The clone carrying this T cell receptor beta chain has ten or more counts. Its matching antigen is unknown. Time point noted: patch test 2, 6 weeks after DPC sensitization. Treatment meaning: therapeutic diphenylcyclopropenone sensitization with weekly scalp DPC. Extraction of total RNA was performed on unfractionated whole blood. The sample comes from a study of human T cells and chemical hapten exposure. At the level of the study: Variation in per-sample TCR yields came mainly from small pooled library volume differences. Findings and limits, study-wide: TCRs exceeding 1 in 1000 frequency stayed unchanged with DPC sensitization.

In TCRdb, the RACE reads were re-called with MiXCR into one record per CDR3 protein. The top ten clones hold approximately 1.9% of a sample with over 85,000 distinct CDR3 sequences, approximately 9.3% of them seen once. Between the trimmed V and J ends, which lost 3 bases and 0 bases, there was a span of 11 bases. Germline CDR1 and CDR2: PRHDT and FYEKMQ (reference sequence). This CDR3 is built from 15 residues. This sequence joins TRBV13 and TRBJ1-1, with no clear D. The TCR originated in a woman aged 40 to 49 with alopecia areata. Some clones in this sample may be carry-over from other donors' samples. Material: whole blood, obtained in connection with sensitization to the hapten diphenylcyclopropenone (DPC). The CDR3 coding sequence is TGTGCCAGCAGCTTTTTCTCCCCCCTGAACACTGAAGCTTTCTTT. This translates into CASSFFSPLNTEAFF.